Listed below are T cell receptor beta chains from one sample, sequenced in a study of cytomegalovirus exposure and HLA in healthy donors. Produced via immunoSEQ multiplex PCR; TCRdb's table is partial and in-frame only. The table shows around 130,000 clones, with 65% to 90% occurring only once. The sample comprised PBMCs. Source of these receptors: a young woman in good health and CMV-seropositive. The CDR3 runs from the conserved cysteine through the conserved F or W. The order of the fields is J gene, clone size, V gene, D gene, CDR3 DNA, CDR3 protein. D genes are given only for firm matches. Some rows have no size entry. The others give once, few or many, or a class for an expanded clone.

TRBJ1-2 - TRBV7-9 - TGTGCCAGCAGCTTAGATACGGGACAAGTCGGCTACACCTTC CASSLDTGQVGYTF
TRBJ2-2 once TRBV7-3 - TGTGCCAGCAGCCCCCAGGGGACCGGGGAGCTGTTTTTT CASSPQGTGELFF
TRBJ2-2 - TRBV10-2 TRBD2 TGCGCCAGCAGTCTTTTGTTGACTAGCGGGGGGCGGTCCGGGGAGCTGTTTTTT CASSLLLTSGGRSGELFF
TRBJ1-1 - TRBV4-1 - TGCGCCAGCAGCCTGGAACAGGGGAACACTGAAGCTTTCTTT CASSLEQGNTEAFF
TRBJ2-7 - TRBV9 - TGTGCCAGCAGCCCCTACCGGGGGTCAACCTACGAGCAGTACTTC CASSPYRGSTYEQYF
TRBJ2-1 - TRBV15 TRBD1 TGTGCCACCAGCAGTAAAACCGGGACAGGAGGGGATGAGCAGTTCTTC CATSSKTGTGGDEQFF
TRBJ2-7 few TRBV5-4 - TGTGCCAGCAGCCAAGGGGGGGCTTATGGAACCTACGAGCAGTACTTC CASSQGGAYGTYEQYF
TRBJ1-1 - TRBV19 TRBD1 TGTGCCAGTAGTCCCGACAGGGTCTTGACTGAAGCTTTCTTT CASSPDRVLTEAFF
TRBJ1-1 - TRBV19 - TGTGCCACCTCTCGGAGGGGAGGGGAGAACACTGAAGCTTTCTTT CATSRRGGENTEAFF
TRBJ2-7 - TRBV18 - TGTGCCAGCTCAGAAACTAGGTACGAGCAGTACTTC CASSETRYEQYF
TRBJ2-7 - TRBV9 - TGTGCCAGCAGCGTAGGTATGAGCTACGAGCAGTACTTC CASSVGMSYEQYF
TRBJ2-1 - TRBV7-9 TRBD1 TGTGCCAGCAGCACCAGCAGGGGGCTCAATGAGCAGTTCTTC CASSTSRGLNEQFF
TRBJ2-3 - TRBV4-1 - TGCGCCAGCAGCCCTCAGGGTAGTACAGATACGCAGTATTTT CASSPQGSTDTQYF
TRBJ2-1 - TRBV11-3 - TGTGCCAGCAGCTTGGGAGGAGTGGGTTACAATGAGCAGTTCTTC CASSLGGVGYNEQFF
TRBJ1-5 - TRBV2 - TGTGCCAGCACCTGGGACATCAATCAGCCCCAGCATTTT CASTWDINQPQHF
TRBJ2-2 - TRBV13 - TGTGCCAGCAGCTCCACAGGGTCCCCTGGCACCGGGGAGCTGTTTTTT CASSSTGSPGTGELFF
TRBJ2-3 - TRBV5-4 - TGTGCCAGCAGTAGGGGTGGCACAGATACGCAGTATTTT CASSRGGTDTQYF
TRBJ2-3 - TRBV5-4 TRBD2 TGTGCCAGCAGCTTGGCCGGGGGGTTAGGAGATACGCAGTATTTT CASSLAGGLGDTQYF
TRBJ1-4 - TRBV5-1 TRBD1 TGCGCCAGCAGCCCGGACAGGGGGCGCGAAAAACTGTTTTTT CASSPDRGREKLFF
TRBJ2-7 - TRBV6-5 - TGTGCCAGCAGTTACTCGAGTGGGGAGGAGGAGCAGTACTTC CASSYSSGEEEQYF
TRBJ1-2 - TRBV6-5 - TGTGCCAGCAGCCGCGGGACGGACTATGGCTACACCTTC CASSRGTDYGYTF
TRBJ1-5 - TRBV19 - TGTGCCAGTAGTCCGGTGCGGGACGGACTGGCTAATCAGCCCCAGCATTTT CASSPVRDGLANQPQHF
TRBJ2-3 - TRBV10-1 TRBD1 TGCGCCAGCAGCCGGACAGGGGAAGATACGCAGTATTTT CASSRTGEDTQYF
TRBJ2-6 - TRBV5-1 TRBD2 TGCGCCAGCAGCTTGGCTGGGACTAGCGGGGCTGGGGCCAACGTCCTGACTTTC CASSLAGTSGAGANVLTF
TRBJ2-5 - TRBV7-2 TRBD2 TGTGCCAGCAGCCCGGGACTAGCGGGGGGGCCGTACCAAGAGACCCAGTACTTC CASSPGLAGGPYQETQYF
TRBJ2-7 once TRBV2 TRBD2 TGCGCCAGCATGGGACTAGCGGGGGCCCTCGAGCAGTACTTC CASMGLAGALEQYF
TRBJ2-5 once TRBV9 TRBD2 TGTGCCAGCAGCCCTAGCGGGGGTGAGGCCCAGTACTTC CASSPSGGEAQYF
TRBJ1-4 - TRBV19 TRBD1 TGTGCCAGTAGTAAAACCGAGACAGGGGGTACTGAAAAACTGTTTTTT CASSKTETGGTEKLFF
TRBJ2-7 - TRBV19 TRBD1 TGTGCCAGTAGTAAGCCAGGGGGCGAGCAGTACTTC CASSKPGGEQYF
TRBJ2-2 - TRBV18 - TGTGCCAGCTCACCAGATATGGCGGCTCACACCGGGGAGCTGTTTTTT CASSPDMAAHTGELFF
TRBJ1-3 once TRBV5-1 - TGCGCCAGCAGCTTGGAGCTTTTCGGAAACACCATATATTTT CASSLELFGNTIYF
TRBJ1-2 - TRBV6-1 - TGTGCCAGCGCTAAAACAGGCCACTATGGCTACACCTTC CASAKTGHYGYTF
TRBJ1-6 - TRBV4-1 TRBD1 TGCGCCAGCAGCCAACGTCCCCCCGGGACAGAAAGTAATTCACCCCTCCACTTT CASSQRPPGTESNSPLHF
TRBJ2-5 - TRBV7-9 - TGTGCCAGCAGCTTTGGACTACAAGAGACCCAGTACTTC CASSFGLQETQYF
TRBJ2-2 few TRBV2 TRBD1 TGTGCCAGCGTACGGGACAGGGCGTACACCGGGGAGCTGTTTTTT CASVRDRAYTGELFF
TRBJ1-3 - TRBV6-6 - TGTGCCAGCAGTTGGGAGGATGGAAACACCATATATTTT CASSWEDGNTIYF
TRBJ2-3 once TRBV25-1 TRBD2 TGTGCCAGCAGTGCCGGCCCGGAGCGGGGTGGAACAGATACGCAGTATTTT CASSAGPERGGTDTQYF
TRBJ1-1 - TRBV5-6 - TGTGCCAGCAGCTCACCCGGGACACGTGAAGCCTTCTTT CASSSPGTREAFF
TRBJ2-5 - TRBV5-1 - TGCGCCAGCAACGAAGGACTATTTCGGGAGACCCAGTACTTC CASNEGLFRETQYF
TRBJ1-5 - TRBV6-5 - TGTGCCAGCAGTGTGCAGGGTTTAGGTCAACCCCAGCATTTT CASSVQGLGQPQHF
TRBJ1-1 - TRBV18 TRBD1 TGTGCCAGCTCACAACAGGGGCCGAACACTGAAGCTTTCTTT CASSQQGPNTEAFF
TRBJ2-7 - TRBV6-1 TRBD1 TGTGCCAGCAGTGACCGGGACAGTCGAACCTACGAGCAGTACTTC CASSDRDSRTYEQYF
TRBJ1-1 - TRBV19 TRBD1 TGTGCCAGTAGTCCCCGACAGGGATTGAACACTGAAGCTTTCTTT CASSPRQGLNTEAFF
TRBJ2-7 few TRBV4-2 - TGTGCCAGCAGCCAGGAACCGGCAGGGTCCTACGAGCAGTACTTC CASSQEPAGSYEQYF
TRBJ2-6 - TRBV4-1 - TGCGCCAGCAGCCCACCAGGGGATGGGGCCAACGTCCTGACTTTC CASSPPGDGANVLTF
TRBJ2-7 - TRBV6-1 TRBD1 TGTGCCAGCAGCGACAGGGGGGGCCCCTACGAGCAGTACTTC CASSDRGGPYEQYF
TRBJ1-5 - TRBV27 TRBD1 TGTGCCAGCTCCTCCGGGACAGGTCCCCACCAGCCCCAGCATTTT CASSSGTGPHQPQHF
TRBJ2-2 - TRBV5-1 - TGCGCCAGCAGCTTCAGGGACACCGGGGAGCTGTTTTTT CASSFRDTGELFF
TRBJ2-6 - TRBV29-1 - TGCAGCGTTGGCCCTAGGAGATCAGGGGCCAACGTCCTGACTTTC CSVGPRRSGANVLTF
TRBJ2-3 - TRBV23-1 TRBD2 TGCGCCAGCAGTCAACCCCGGCTAGCGGGGGAAACTAGCACAGATACGCAGTATTTT CASSQPRLAGETSTDTQYF
TRBJ2-2 - TRBV6-5 - TGTGCCAGCAGAACAGTTTCCACCGGGGAGCTGTTTTTT CASRTVSTGELFF
TRBJ1-6 - TRBV6-1 - TGTGCCAGCAGTGCGCATACAGGGTCCCCCAATTCACCCCTCCACTTT CASSAHTGSPNSPLHF